Listed below are T cell receptor beta chains from one sample, sequenced in a study of long-term antiretroviral therapy in people with HIV. Assay: immunoSEQ multiplex PCR; the TCRdb copy retains only in-frame clones and omits some. The repertoire holds about 20,000 clones, with around 80% as singletons. The sequencing used unsorted PBMCs, collected 1.2 years after starting antiretroviral therapy. All receptors come from a woman aged 40 to 50 with HIV. The CDR3 runs from the conserved cysteine through the conserved F or W. D genes are given only for firm matches. Clone sizes are given selectively: once, few, many, or a class where the clone is expanded.

j_call d_call clone_size v_call cdr3_nt cdr3_aa
TRBJ2-7 NA NA TRBV6-5 TGTGCCAGCAGAATACAAGTCAACGGAGGTTACGAGCAGTACTTC CASRIQVNGGYEQYF
TRBJ2-5 NA NA TRBV6-5 TGTGCCAGCAAGGTTGCCGGAGAGACCCAGTACTTC CASKVAGETQYF
TRBJ2-1 TRBD2 NA TRBV9 TGTGCCAGCAGCGTAGGGAGCGGGAGAGCCTACAATGAGCAGTTCTTC CASSVGSGRAYNEQFF
TRBJ2-1 TRBD2 NA TRBV6-4 TGTGCCAGCAGTGTGGTCTCAGCGGGAGGGCCCTATGAGCAGTTCTTC CASSVVSAGGPYEQFF
TRBJ1-4 NA NA TRBV6-5 TGTGCCAGCACCACCTTGGGTGAAAAACTGTTTTTT CASTTLGEKLFF
TRBJ2-7 NA NA TRBV15 TGTGCCACCAGCCCTGCCCTGGACGGGTCCTACGAGCAGTACTTC CATSPALDGSYEQYF
TRBJ2-1 NA NA TRBV10-3 TGTGCCATCAACCCCGGACTCCCGGGCGATGAGCAGTTCTTC CAINPGLPGDEQFF
TRBJ1-6 NA NA TRBV5-1 TGCGCCAGCAGCTTGTCCGGGACTAGGGTGGATTCACCCCTCCACTTT CASSLSGTRVDSPLHF
TRBJ2-3 TRBD2 NA TRBV29-1 TGCAGCGCCCGCGGGACAGAGCTAGCGGGAGGGAGCACAGATACGCAGTATTTT CSARGTELAGGSTDTQYF
TRBJ2-7 NA NA TRBV10-2 TGCGCCAGCAGTGCTTCGACAGGACTTTCCTCCTACGAGCAGTACTTC CASSASTGLSSYEQYF
TRBJ2-5 NA NA TRBV25-1 TGTGCCAGCAGTGACAGTATACAAGAGACCCAGTACTTC CASSDSIQETQYF
TRBJ2-7 TRBD1 NA TRBV18 TGTGCCAGCTCACCTTCGGACAGGGCTTTCTACGAGCAGTACTTC CASSPSDRAFYEQYF
TRBJ1-1 TRBD1 NA TRBV7-8 TGTGCCAGCAGCTCCCTGAGACAGGGGAACACTGAAGCTTTCTTT CASSSLRQGNTEAFF
TRBJ2-1 TRBD2 once TRBV7-9 TGTGCCAGCAGCCCGGTAGCGGGCTCCTACAATGAGCAGTTCTTC CASSPVAGSYNEQFF
TRBJ1-4 NA few TRBV20-1 TGCAGTGCTAGTACTGAAAAACTGTTTTTT CSASTEKLFF
TRBJ1-1 TRBD1 NA TRBV28 TGTGCCAGCAGCGCTCCCCAGGGGGATACTGAAGCTTTCTTT CASSAPQGDTEAFF
TRBJ2-7 TRBD2 NA TRBV7-2 TGTGCCAGCAGCTTGGGACTAGCGGGAGTATACGAGCAGTACTTC CASSLGLAGVYEQYF
TRBJ2-2 NA NA TRBV4-3 TGCGCCAGCAGCCAAGAACCTAGCTTGAACACCGGGGAGCTGTTTTTT CASSQEPSLNTGELFF
TRBJ2-7 TRBD2 NA TRBV28 TGTGCCAGCAGTTACCTAGCGGGAGCGGTGGTTTACGAGCAGTACTTC CASSYLAGAVVYEQYF